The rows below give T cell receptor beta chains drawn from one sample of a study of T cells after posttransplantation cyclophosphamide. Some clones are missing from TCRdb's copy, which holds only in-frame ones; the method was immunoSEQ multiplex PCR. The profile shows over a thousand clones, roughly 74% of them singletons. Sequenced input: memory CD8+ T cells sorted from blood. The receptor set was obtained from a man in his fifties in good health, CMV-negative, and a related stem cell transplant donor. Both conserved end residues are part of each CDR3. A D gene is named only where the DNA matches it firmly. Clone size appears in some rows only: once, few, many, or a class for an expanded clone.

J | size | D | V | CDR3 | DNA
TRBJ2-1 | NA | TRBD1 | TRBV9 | CASSVRTGTYNEQFF | TGTGCCAGCAGCGTCAGGACAGGGACCTACAATGAGCAGTTCTTC
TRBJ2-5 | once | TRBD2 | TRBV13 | CASSDLSTTSGGFGETQYF | TGTGCCAGCAGCGACCTATCTACGACTAGCGGGGGGTTTGGAGAGACCCAGTACTTC
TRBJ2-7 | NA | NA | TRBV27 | CASSLYTGLNEQYF | TGTGCCAGCAGTTTATATACAGGGCTCAACGAGCAGTACTTC
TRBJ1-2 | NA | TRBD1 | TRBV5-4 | CASSIGTGKSGYTF | TGTGCCAGCAGCATCGGGACAGGGAAGAGTGGCTACACCTTC
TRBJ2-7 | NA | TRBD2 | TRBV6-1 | CASSEATSGSYEQYF | TGTGCCAGCAGTGAAGCGACTAGCGGGAGTTACGAGCAGTACTTC
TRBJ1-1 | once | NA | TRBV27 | CASSLSSRQLLYTEAFF | TGTGCCAGCAGTTTATCATCAAGACAGCTTTTGTACACTGAAGCTTTCTTT
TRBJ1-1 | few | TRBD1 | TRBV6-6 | CASSPGWTGNTEAFF | TGTGCCAGCAGCCCCGGATGGACAGGGAATACTGAAGCTTTCTTT
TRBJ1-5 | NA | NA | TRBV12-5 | CASGFEQGWQPQHF | TGTGCTAGTGGTTTCGAGCAGGGTTGGCAGCCCCAGCATTTT
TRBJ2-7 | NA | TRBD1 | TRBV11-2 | CASSPRTRTGDEQYF | TGTGCCAGCAGCCCACGGACCCGGACAGGGGACGAGCAGTACTTC
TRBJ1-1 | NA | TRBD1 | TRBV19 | CASSLGTASAFF | TGTGCCAGTAGTCTCGGGACAGCCAGCGCTTTCTTT
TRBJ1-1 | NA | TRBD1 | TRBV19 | CASSTRGRGTEAFF | TGTGCCAGTAGTACGAGGGGGCGCGGGACTGAAGCTTTCTTT
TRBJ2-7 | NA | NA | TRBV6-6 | CASSRLGYEQYF | TGTGCCAGCAGCAGACTAGGCTACGAGCAGTACTTC
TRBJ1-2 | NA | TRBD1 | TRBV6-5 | CASSYSRTGRGGYTF | TGTGCCAGCAGTTACTCGCGGACAGGGCGGGGTGGCTACACCTTC
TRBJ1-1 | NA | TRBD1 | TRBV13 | CASSLEGQGPEAFF | TGTGCCAGCAGCTTAGAAGGACAGGGACCTGAAGCTTTCTTT
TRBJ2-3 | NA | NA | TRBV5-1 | CASSLQRRDTDTQYF | TGCGCCAGCAGCTTACAGCGGAGGGACACAGATACGCAGTATTTT
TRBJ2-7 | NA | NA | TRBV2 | CASSGDMENRSPYEQYF | TGTGCCAGCAGTGGAGATATGGAAAACAGGTCTCCCTACGAGCAGTACTTC
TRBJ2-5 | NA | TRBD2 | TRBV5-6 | CASSPSGPLGETQYF | TGTGCCAGCAGCCCTAGCGGCCCCCTGGGAGAGACCCAGTACTTC
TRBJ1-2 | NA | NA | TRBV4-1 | CASSTGVNYGYTF | TGCGCCAGCAGCACCGGGGTGAACTATGGCTACACCTTC
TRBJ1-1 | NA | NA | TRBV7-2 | CASSLDSPLNTEAFF | TGTGCCAGCAGCTTAGACAGCCCATTGAACACTGAAGCTTTCTTT
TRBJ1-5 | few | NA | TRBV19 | CASSIMTPNQPQHF | TGTGCCAGTAGTATAATGACACCCAATCAGCCCCAGCATTTT
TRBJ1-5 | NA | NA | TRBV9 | CASSEGSGGQPQHF | TGTGCCAGCAGCGAAGGTTCTGGAGGTCAGCCCCAGCATTTT
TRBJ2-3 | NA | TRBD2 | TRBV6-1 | CASSLGLATDTQYF | TGTGCCAGCAGCCTCGGACTAGCCACAGATACGCAGTATTTT
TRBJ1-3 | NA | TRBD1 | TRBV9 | CASSASSWQGVGNTIYF | TGTGCCAGCAGCGCGAGTAGTTGGCAGGGGGTTGGAAACACCATATATTTT
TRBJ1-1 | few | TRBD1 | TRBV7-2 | CASTMTGRAFF | TGTGCCAGCACCATGACAGGGCGAGCTTTCTTT
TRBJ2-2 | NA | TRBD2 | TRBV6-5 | CASSYQSGGVYGELFF | TGTGCCAGCAGTTACCAGAGCGGGGGGGTTTACGGGGAGCTGTTTTTT
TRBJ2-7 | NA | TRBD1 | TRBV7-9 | CASRPPGQGESF | TGTGCCAGCAGGCCCCCGGGACAGGGGGAGAGCTTC
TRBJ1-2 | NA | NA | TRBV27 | CASSLTPSEGFNYGYTF | TGTGCCAGCAGTTTAACCCCCTCGGAGGGGTTCAACTATGGCTACACCTTC
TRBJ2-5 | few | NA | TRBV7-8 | CASSLVSSQETQYF | TGTGCCAGCAGCTTAGTTTCGAGCCAAGAGACCCAGTACTTC
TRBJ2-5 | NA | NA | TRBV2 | CASLANPLETQYF | TGTGCCAGCTTGGCCAACCCTTTAGAGACCCAGTACTTC